The rows below give T cell receptor beta chains drawn from one sample of a study of cytomegalovirus exposure and HLA in healthy donors. The table came from immunoSEQ multiplex PCR; TCRdb's copy has only in-frame clones and leaves some out. The sample carries over 150,000 clones, approximately 96% recorded once. Input material: PBMCs. These receptors were collected from a woman younger than 35 in good health and CMV-seronegative. Both conserved end residues are part of each CDR3. The D gene is left open where the match is weak. Part of the rows lack a size; the others show once, few, many or a class for expanded clones.

CDR3 length,clone size,J gene,V gene,D gene,CDR3 DNA,CDR3 protein
15,.,TRBJ1-3,TRBV28,TRBD1,TGTGCCAGCAGTTTACGGGACAGGGGAGCCAACACCATATATTTT,CASSLRDRGANTIYF
13,.,TRBJ2-2,TRBV7-3,.,TGTGCCAGCCGGCAGGGTAACACCGGGGAGCTGTTTTTT,CASRQGNTGELFF
17,.,TRBJ2-7,TRBV7-6,.,TGTGCCAGCAGCTTAGCGGGGGGGGGCAGAGCGTCCTACGAGCAGTACTTC,CASSLAGGGRASYEQYF
12,.,TRBJ1-1,TRBV6-1,TRBD1,TGTGCCAGCGGGGGACAGTACACTGAAGCTTTCTTT,CASGGQYTEAFF
13,.,TRBJ1-1,TRBV27,.,TGTGCCAGCAGTTTAGGTTCGGACACTGAAGCTTTCTTT,CASSLGSDTEAFF
14,.,TRBJ2-3,TRBV29-1,TRBD2,TGCAGCGTTGCGGGCGGGGGGGCAACAGATACGCAGTATTTT,CSVAGGGATDTQYF
14,.,TRBJ1-6,TRBV7-9,.,TGTGCCAGCAGCTTCGGGATGGTCGGATCACCCCTCCACTTT,CASSFGMVGSPLHF
14,.,TRBJ2-3,TRBV9,.,TGTGCCAGCAGCGTACCGGGGGAAAGAAATACGCAGTATTTT,CASSVPGERNTQYF
16,.,TRBJ1-1,TRBV18,.,TGTGCCAGCTCACCACGGCAGGGTGGCATGAACACTGAAGCTTTCTTT,CASSPRQGGMNTEAFF
15,.,TRBJ2-7,TRBV2,.,TGTGCCAGCAGTGATTGGCAGTTCAGCTCCTACGAGCAGTACTTC,CASSDWQFSSYEQYF
15,.,TRBJ2-7,TRBV18,.,TGTGCCAGCTCGCCCCCCCCACAGGGATACTACGAGCAGTACTTC,CASSPPPQGYYEQYF
15,.,TRBJ1-6,TRBV19,TRBD1,TGTGCCAGTAGTATCATGGGACAGGGTGATTCACCCCTCCACTTT,CASSIMGQGDSPLHF
15,.,TRBJ2-1,TRBV27,.,TGTGCCAGCACCCCCCTGGGGCCAACTGGCAATGAGCAGTTCTTC,CASTPLGPTGNEQFF
15,.,TRBJ2-5,TRBV5-1,TRBD2,TGCGCCAGCCGTCACGAGACTAGCGGGGAAGAGACCCAGTACTTC,CASRHETSGEETQYF
16,.,TRBJ2-7,TRBV18,.,TGTGCCAGCTCACCACTGACCGGGTCCCCCACTAACGAGCAGTACTTC,CASSPLTGSPTNEQYF
15,.,TRBJ2-7,TRBV5-1,TRBD2,TGCGCCAGCAGCTGGGCGACTAGCGGGGGATACGAGCAGTACTTC,CASSWATSGGYEQYF
18,.,TRBJ1-5,TRBV4-1,TRBD1,TGCGCCAGCAGCCAAGATCGGCAGGGGGCGCGGAGCAATCAGCCCCAGCATTTT,CASSQDRQGARSNQPQHF
16,.,TRBJ2-5,TRBV5-1,TRBD2,TGCGCCAGCAGCTTGGGTGGGACTAGCGGGGGAAAGACCCAGTACTTC,CASSLGGTSGGKTQYF
19,.,TRBJ1-1,TRBV9,.,TGTGCCAGCAGCGTAGGGCTTGGAGAATCCCGAGTTCCGAACACTGAAGCTTTCTTT,CASSVGLGESRVPNTEAFF
15,.,TRBJ2-3,TRBV7-9,TRBD1,TGTGCCAGCAGCCCGGGACAGGGGATGACAGATACGCAGTATTTT,CASSPGQGMTDTQYF
18,.,TRBJ2-3,TRBV7-9,TRBD2,TGTGCCAGCAGGCGGACTAGCGGGGGCCTTTATAGCACAGATACGCAGTATTTT,CASRRTSGGLYSTDTQYF
13,.,TRBJ2-1,TRBV19,TRBD2,TGTGCCAGTAGAACTCGGGGGGTGGGGGAGCAGTTCTTC,CASRTRGVGEQFF
15,.,TRBJ1-1,TRBV7-2,TRBD1,TGTGCCAGCAGCTTAGGAGGGACAGCGGACACTGAAGCTTTCTTT,CASSLGGTADTEAFF
15,.,TRBJ1-6,TRBV18,.,TGTGCCAGCTCACCACAGGGGGAAAATAATTCACCCCTCCACTTT,CASSPQGENNSPLHF
16,.,TRBJ2-2,TRBV18,.,TGTGCCAGCTCACCTAGACAGACAATCCACACCGGGGAGCTGTTTTTT,CASSPRQTIHTGELFF
15,.,TRBJ2-1,TRBV11-2,TRBD1,TGTGCCAGCAGCTTAAGCAGGGGGCGTTACAATGAGCAGTTCTTC,CASSLSRGRYNEQFF
14,.,TRBJ2-7,TRBV10-1,TRBD2,TGCGCCAGCGAACAGCGCGGGGGGCGGTACGAGCAGTACTTC,CASEQRGGRYEQYF
15,once,TRBJ2-7,TRBV7-2,.,TGTGCCAGCAGCTTAAACGGGGGGCCCTCCTACGAGCAGTACTTC,CASSLNGGPSYEQYF
15,.,TRBJ2-7,TRBV4-1,.,TGCGCCAGCAGCCAAGATAGAGGGGGGGCCTACGAGCAGTACTTC,CASSQDRGGAYEQYF
17,.,TRBJ1-3,TRBV18,TRBD1,TGTGCCAGCTCACGGCTGGACAGGGGATCCTCTGGAAACACCATATATTTT,CASSRLDRGSSGNTIYF
13,.,TRBJ1-5,TRBV4-1,.,TGCGCCAGCAGCCAAGAACTGAATCAGCCCCAGCATTTT,CASSQELNQPQHF
15,.,TRBJ2-3,TRBV27,.,TGTGCCAGCAGTTTATACAGTGTCGGCACAGATACGCAGTATTTT,CASSLYSVGTDTQYF
14,.,TRBJ2-1,TRBV9,TRBD2,TGTGCCAGCAGCCCCGGGACTACTTACAATGAGCAGTTCTTC,CASSPGTTYNEQFF
19,.,TRBJ1-1,TRBV4-3,.,TGCGCCAGCAGCCAAGATGCGATTGCGGGAGGGGAGTTGAACACTGAAGCTTTCTTT,CASSQDAIAGGELNTEAFF
12,.,TRBJ2-3,TRBV7-9,.,TGTGCCAGCAGCTTAGAACGTAGCACGCAGTATTTT,CASSLERSTQYF
16,.,TRBJ1-4,TRBV4-1,.,TGCGCCAGCAGCCAAGAGAGGACAGTAACTAATGAAAAACTGTTTTTT,CASSQERTVTNEKLFF
16,.,TRBJ1-1,TRBV11-2,TRBD1,TGTGCCAGCAGCTTAACGCGGACAGGGTCGAGAACTGAAGCTTTCTTT,CASSLTRTGSRTEAFF
12,.,TRBJ1-1,TRBV7-9,.,TGTGCCAGCAGCCCAGGGTACACTGAAGCTTTCTTT,CASSPGYTEAFF
16,.,TRBJ1-5,TRBV12-5,TRBD1,TGTGCTAGTGGTTTGGGGGACAGGACTAGCAATCAGCCCCAGCATTTT,CASGLGDRTSNQPQHF
13,.,TRBJ2-3,TRBV11-3,.,TGTGCCAGCAGCTTGGACAGATTAGATACGCAGTATTTT,CASSLDRLDTQYF
19,.,TRBJ1-1,TRBV7-8,TRBD1,TGTGCCAGCAGCTTTACCCGTTGGACAGGGCAGGGGGGGGACACTGAAGCTTTCTTT,CASSFTRWTGQGGDTEAFF
15,.,TRBJ2-1,TRBV5-1,TRBD2,TGCGCCAGCAGCCCTGGACTAGCAGGTATGAATGAGCAGTTCTTC,CASSPGLAGMNEQFF
19,.,TRBJ2-6,TRBV9,TRBD1,TGTGCCAGCAGCGCGTCCGGACAGGTGGCCGCTGGTGGGGCCAACGTCCTGACTTTC,CASSASGQVAAGGANVLTF
17,.,TRBJ2-3,TRBV21-1,.,TGTGCCAGCAGCAAAGCAGGGACAGACCCGGCCTCAGATACGCAGTATTTT,CASSKAGTDPASDTQYF
17,.,TRBJ2-3,TRBV15,TRBD2,TGTGCCACCAGCAGAGATTATGCGGGGGGGAACACAGATACGCAGTATTTT,CATSRDYAGGNTDTQYF
15,.,TRBJ1-6,TRBV7-6,.,TGTGCCAGCAGCTTAGCCGCACAGAATAATTCACCCCTCCACTTT,CASSLAAQNNSPLHF
14,.,TRBJ1-4,TRBV4-2,TRBD1,TGTGCCAGCAGCCTGGGGACAGGGAACGAAAAACTGTTTTTT,CASSLGTGNEKLFF
15,.,TRBJ2-1,TRBV5-6,TRBD1,TGTGCCAGCAGCCGTCCCGGGACAGGGTTCAATGAGCAGTTCTTC,CASSRPGTGFNEQFF